The 32 T cell receptor beta chains below come from one sample, sequenced in a study of graft-versus-host responses after intestinal transplantation. Using immunoSEQ multiplex PCR, the repertoire was profiled, and TCRdb retains in-frame clones only, with some absent. The sample yields about 29,000 clones, 70% to 90% seen once. The input for sequencing was PBMCs, taken 450 to 460 days after intestinal transplantation. The receptor set was obtained from a human patient who received an intestinal transplant, so some T cells may come from the graft donor.

J is TRBJ2-1 and V is TRBV5-6; tentative D call: TRBD2 (6 bases). V lost 0 bases and J lost 4, with 14 bases in between. The CDR3 consists of 16 residues. Germline CDR1 SGHDT, CDR2 YYEEEE. The CDR3 region has the DNA TGTGCCAGCAGCTTGGGTTACGGCGGGAAGTACAATGAGCAGTTCTTC. This sequence encodes CASSLGYGGKYNEQFF.

V gene TRBV6-1 combines with J gene TRBJ1-5, with 8 bases aligning to TRBD1. The junction had 10 bases not matched to a gene; V was cut back by 6 bases and J by 9 bases. This CDR3 is built from 14 residues. The germline CDR1 and CDR2 sequences are MNHNS and SASEGT. In nucleotides, the CDR3 is TGTGCCAGCAGCCCTGGACAGGGTCAAGCGCCCCAGCATTTT. It codes for CASSPGQGQAPQHF.

The chain employs TRBV28 and TRBJ1-1; 9 bases fit TRBD1. The CDR3 length is 12 residues. With 3 bases clipped from V and 7 bases from J, the junction kept 0 bases outside the gene matches. Germline V gene sequence: CDR1 MDHEN, CDR2 SYDVKM. The CDR3: CASSLTGGEAFF. CDR3 sequence (DNA): TGTGCCAGCAGTTTGACAGGGGGTGAAGCTTTCTTT.

The rearrangement uses TRBV9 and TRBJ1-5, with D possibly matching TRBD1 (5 bases). This CDR3 region has 15 residues. V was pared by 3 bases and J by 5 bases, with 15 bases between. Germline V gene data show CDR1 as SGDLS and CDR2 as YYNGEE. The CDR3 loop reads CASSATHRSDQPQHF. In nucleotides, the CDR3 is TGTGCCAGCAGCGCGACGCACAGGTCCGATCAGCCCCAGCATTTT.

This clone was observed a few times. The chain joins TRBV18 to TRBJ2-2; 7 positions agree with TRBD1. Germline values: CDR1 KGHSH, CDR2 LQKENI. This CDR3 contains 15 residues. Trimming cost V 2 bases and J 5 bases; bases outside gene matches: 5. The CDR3 DNA reads TGTGCCAGCTCACCATCAAGGGGGCGGACCGGGGAGCTGTTTTTT. This translates into CASSPSRGRTGELFF.

This clone has just a few counts. The chain combines TRBV30 with TRBJ1-1; no reliable D call. The CDR3 runs to 13 residues. Germline CDR1 and CDR2: GTSNPN and SVGIG (reference sequence). The V and J ends lost 0 bases and 1 base respectively, with 6 bases between them. DNA for the CDR3: TGTGCCTGGAGTGTGCAGCAGAACACTGAAGCTTTCTTT. This sequence encodes CAWSVQQNTEAFF. The whole variable domain, filled in from reference TRBV30 and TRBJ1-1, reads SQTIHQWPATLVQPVGSPLSLECTVEGTSNPNLYWYRQAAGRGLQLLFYSVGIGQISSEVPQNLSASRPQDRQFILSSKKLLLSDSGFYLCAWSVQQNTEAFFGQGTRLTVV.

The chain recombines TRBV5-6 with TRBJ2-3; D gene unclear. Trimming took off 4 bases at V and 0 bases at J, with 21 bases between the two ends. This CDR3 spans 18 amino acids. Germline V CDR1 and CDR2: SGHDT, YYEEEE. This CDR3 reads CASSPLFLDATSTDTQYF. As DNA, the CDR3 is TGTGCCAGCAGCCCTCTCTTTCTTGACGCGACTAGCACAGATACGCAGTATTTT.

The chain is built from TRBV6-1 and TRBJ1-5, with 7 positions matching TRBD1. After removal of 7 bases from V and 4 bases from J, the junction contained 4 bases not matched to a gene. CDR1 is MNHNS, CDR2 SASEGT, per germline. This CDR3 has 13 residues. CDR3 nucleotide sequence: TGTGCCAGCACCGGGGACAGTAATCAGCCCCAGCATTTT. Its protein is CASTGDSNQPQHF.

This chain joins TRBV7-6 and TRBJ1-6, with a tentative D call TRBD1 (6 bases). The CDR3 has 14 residues. V was clipped by 5 bases and J by 9 bases, with 14 bases between them. Germline lookup yields CDR1 SGHVS and CDR2 FNYEAQ. Here the CDR3 DNA reads TGTGCCAGCAGCGCGAAAGGACAGAGTTCACCCCTCCACTTT. Translating gives CASSAKGQSSPLHF. The whole variable domain, remainder taken from reference TRBV7-6 and TRBJ1-6, is GAGVSQSPRYKVTKRGQDVALRCDPISGHVSLYWYRQALGQGPEFLTYFNYEAQQDKSGLPNDRFSAERPEGSISTLTIQRTEQRDSAMYRCASSAKGQSSPLHFGNGTRLTVT.

V gene TRBV10-2 combines with J gene TRBJ2-2; D is undetermined. Trimming left V 6 bases short and J 7 bases short, with 15 bases between. The germline gives CDR1 WSHSY, CDR2 SAAADI. The CDR3 totals 14 residues. The CDR3 sequence: CASSQSTSVGELFF. CDR3 DNA: TGCGCCAGCAGCCAGTCCACCTCGGTCGGGGAGCTGTTTTTT.

The rearrangement uses TRBV4-1 and TRBJ2-5; D gene uncertain. Near its end, the DNA agrees better with TRBJ2-7, so the J call may be wrong. This CDR3 region has 15 residues. CDR1 and CDR2 (germline): MGHRA, YSYEKL. CDR3 residues: CASSQDKTRSYEQYF. In DNA form, the CDR3 reads TGCGCCAGCAGCCAAGATAAGACGAGATCCTACGAGCAGTACTTC.

CDR3 sequence (DNA): TGTGCCAGCAGCTTCTCCGGGACAAGCACAGATACGCAGTATTTT. Translating it yields CASSFSGTSTDTQYF. The chain carries TRBV7-9 and TRBJ2-3, with D possibly being TRBD1 (6 bases). V gave up 3 bases and J gave up 0 bases, with 10 bases separating them. The germline gives CDR1 SEHNR, CDR2 FQNEAQ (reference sequence). The CDR3 is 15 amino acids.

This rearrangement joins TRBV6-5 to TRBJ2-7, with D unclear. Germline values: CDR1 MNHEY, CDR2 SVGAGI. The V end lost 5 bases, the J end lost 1 base, and 15 bases lay between the germline ends. CDR3 length: 15 amino acids. This chain's CDR3 is CASSVPIHGSYEQYF. CDR3 nucleotides: TGTGCCAGCAGTGTCCCGATACACGGTTCCTACGAGCAGTACTTC.

This chain uses TRBV16 with TRBJ1-1; D is ambiguous. V was trimmed by 2 bases and J by 12 bases, leaving 10 bases between them. The V gene's germline CDR1 is KGHSY and CDR2 FQNENV. CDR3 length: 11 residues. CDR3 sequence: CASSQAQTTFF. Here the CDR3 DNA reads TGTGCCAGCAGCCAAGCACAAACTACTTTCTTT.

The V and J genes are TRBV27 and TRBJ2-7, with 12 bases lining up with TRBD1. Trimming removed 5 bases from V and 2 bases from J; junction bases left unmatched: 7. CDR1 and CDR2 (germline): MNHEY, SMNVEV (reference sequence). The CDR3 loop spans 16 amino acids. The DNA of the CDR3 is TGTGCCAGCAGTCCCACCGGGACAGGGGGCGCCTACGAGCAGTACTTC. It translates to CASSPTGTGGAYEQYF.

The V gene is TRBV7-9, the J gene TRBJ2-5, with TRBD1 matching 10 bases. Germline trimming cut 4 bases from V and 5 bases from J; bases unmatched to any gene: 7. The CDR3 sequence is 15 residues long. Germline CDR1 SEHNR, CDR2 FQNEAQ (reference sequence). CDR3 DNA: TGTGCCAGCAGCTCCCCTGACAGGGGGCCTGAGACCCAGTACTTC. The encoded protein is CASSSPDRGPETQYF. Supplemented by reference TRBV7-9 and TRBJ2-5, the full variable domain reads DTGVSQNPRHKITKRGQNVTFRCDPISEHNRLYWYRQTLGQGPEFLTYFQNEAQLEKSRLLSDRFSAERPKGSFSTLEIQRTEQGDSAMYLCASSSPDRGPETQYFGPGTRLLVL.

V usage is TRBV4-2 and J usage is TRBJ2-1; D ambiguous. Deletions cut 0 bases from V and 0 bases from J, with 15 bases between. The CDR3 consists of 18 residues. CDR1 LGHNA and CDR2 YNFKEQ come from the germline V gene. CDR3 region: CASSQEFGPKASYNEQFF. In nucleotides, the CDR3 is TGTGCCAGCAGCCAAGAGTTCGGCCCTAAAGCCTCCTACAATGAGCAGTTCTTC.

This chain joins TRBV4-3 and TRBJ2-7; D might be TRBD2 (6 bases). V shed 0 bases and J shed 5 bases, with 11 bases lying between them. The CDR3 totals 14 residues. CDR1 and CDR2 (germline): LGHNA, YSLEER. The CDR3 reads CASSQERWRDEQYF. Here the CDR3 DNA reads TGCGCCAGCAGCCAAGAACGTTGGAGGGACGAGCAGTACTTC.

This clone was counted between two and nine times. The chain is built from TRBV7-3 and TRBJ1-4; D unclear. The CDR3 runs to 12 residues. In germline, CDR1 is SGHTA, CDR2 FQGTGA. V was cut by 5 bases and J by 5 bases, with 6 bases left in between. DNA for the CDR3: TGTGCCAGCAGCCAGCCAAATGAAAAACTGTTTTTT. This gives the protein CASSQPNEKLFF. Full variable domain (remainder filled in from reference TRBV7-3 and TRBJ1-4): GAGVSQTPSNKVTEKGKYVELRCDPISGHTALYWYRQSLGQGPEFLIYFQGTGAADDSGLPNDRFFAVRPEGSVSTLKIQRTERGDSAVYLCASSQPNEKLFFGSGTQLSVL.

Regarding this clone: In the same sample, other DNA sequences code for this CDR3. The chain carries TRBV19 and TRBJ1-3; no clear D. There are 12 residues in the CDR3. Trimming cost V 4 bases and J 7 bases, with 8 bases left between them. The V gene's germline CDR1 is LNHDA and CDR2 SQIVND (reference sequence). The CDR3 sequence: CASSTSGNTIYF. The CDR3 nucleotides are TGTGCCAGTAGTACTTCAGGTAACACCATATATTTT.

Comment on this clone: One end of the junction is discordant with germline, which a read error may explain. The CDR3 here is CASTLGEGFGYGYTF. CDR3 DNA: TGTGCCAGCACCTTAGGAGAGGGTTTTGGCTATGGCTACACCTTC. V is TRBV7-2 and J is TRBJ1-2, with D hard to call. CDR1 is SGHTA, CDR2 FQGNSA, per germline. There are 15 residues in the CDR3.

V and J are TRBV5-6 and TRBJ1-5, with 7 bases aligning to TRBD1. Trimming took 0 bases from V and 5 from J; bases not matched to a gene: 5. CDR3 length: 15 residues. Looked up from germline, CDR1 is SGHDT and CDR2 is YYEEEE. The CDR3, as DNA: TGTGCCAGCAGCTTGGCAGGGCAGGGGGATCAGCCCCAGCATTTT. This sequence encodes CASSLAGQGDQPQHF.

This chain joins TRBV7-6 and TRBJ1-2; a weak D match, TRBD1 (5 bases). V shed 5 bases and J shed 2 bases, with 12 bases lying between them. Germline V CDR1 and CDR2: SGHVS, FNYEAQ. The CDR3 has 14 amino acids. For the CDR3, the DNA is TGTGCCAGCAGCCTTAGGGGAGAAAACTATGGCTACACCTTC. This codes for CASSLRGENYGYTF.

This clone was seen only a few times. V usage is TRBV6-5 and J usage is TRBJ1-5; 9 bases fit TRBD1. From germline, CDR1 is MNHEY and CDR2 SVGAGI. The ends lost 2 bases at V and 6 bases at J; junction bases unmatched: 2. This CDR3 has 14 residues. CDR3 loop: CASSYGTGSQPQHF. As DNA, the CDR3 is TGTGCCAGCAGTTACGGGACAGGGAGTCAGCCCCAGCATTTT.

V usage is TRBV4-3 and J usage is TRBJ2-3; 8 bases agree with TRBD1. Looked up from germline, CDR1 is LGHNA and CDR2 is YSLEER. The CDR3 contains 18 residues. Unmatched junction bases numbered 9, after V lost 0 bases and J lost 1 base. The CDR3 loop is CASSQDSLRGLGTDTQYF. CDR3 DNA: TGCGCCAGCAGCCAAGATTCGCTCAGGGGGCTCGGCACAGATACGCAGTATTTT.

This sequence joins TRBV10-3 and TRBJ2-5, with 11 bases fitting TRBD1. The J call is in doubt because the DNA end fits TRBJ2-7 better. The CDR3 contains 14 residues. Germline CDR1 is ENHRY and CDR2 is SYGVKD. This CDR3 is CAIRGDRGAYEQYF. The CDR3 DNA follows: TGTGCCATCAGGGGGGACAGGGGGGCCTACGAGCAGTACTTC.

The gene calls are TRBV7-8 and TRBJ1-5, with D uncertain. The CDR3 runs to 13 residues. Germline-derived CDR1 and CDR2 are SGHVS and FQNEAQ. V lost 1 base to trimming and J lost 6 bases, with 7 bases between them. The CDR3 sequence is CASSLGDGQPQHF. The CDR3 DNA reads TGTGCCAGCAGCTTAGGAGATGGTCAGCCCCAGCATTTT.

J is TRBJ2-1 and V is TRBV11-3; TRBD1 is a possible D gene (6 bases). This CDR3 has 16 amino acids. Germline CDR1 is SGHNT and CDR2 is YENEEA. Trimming removed 2 bases from V and 4 bases from J, with 15 bases in between. The CDR3 nucleotides read TGTGCCAGCAGCTTAAAGACAGGTCAGCTTTACAATGAGCAGTTCTTC. It yields the protein CASSLKTGQLYNEQFF.

The chain couples TRBV19 to TRBJ2-6; D is ambiguous. CDR3 length: 15 residues. Germline CDR1 and CDR2: LNHDA and SQIVND (reference sequence). V was pared by 6 bases and J by 0 bases, with 9 bases between. CDR3 region: CASRVRPSGANVLTF. The CDR3 DNA sequence: TGTGCCAGTAGGGTGCGTCCCTCTGGGGCCAACGTCCTGACTTTC.

This clone has more than one count but fewer than ten. The J gene is TRBJ1-1, the V gene TRBV10-3; no reliable D call. Trimming removed 0 bases at V and 3 bases at J, with 8 bases between. CDR1 and CDR2 from the germline V gene are ENHRY and SYGVKD. This CDR3 is built from 14 residues. As DNA, the CDR3 is TGTGCCATCAGTGAGTCCGTCAGCTACACTGAAGCTTTCTTT. Encoded protein: CAISESVSYTEAFF.

The chain carries TRBV6-5 and TRBJ2-7, with a tentative D call TRBD1 (6 bases). From germline, CDR1 is MNHEY and CDR2 SVGAGI. CDR3 size: 14 residues. V shed 5 bases and J shed 5 bases, with 16 bases lying between them. The CDR3 sequence: CASSLQGRGDEQYF. CDR3 DNA: TGTGCCAGCAGTCTACAGGGCAGGGGCGACGAGCAGTACTTC.

This chain joins TRBV19 and TRBJ2-1; TRBD1 agrees at 9 bases. V was pared by 9 bases and J by 7 bases, with 22 bases of the junction left unmatched. This CDR3 region has 18 residues. Looked up from germline, CDR1 is LNHDA and CDR2 is SQIVND (reference sequence). The CDR3 region has the DNA TGTGCCAGCACATTAAAGCCGTACCCCGGGACAGGGAGGAATGAGCAGTTCTTC. Amino acids: CASTLKPYPGTGRNEQFF.